This T cell receptor (beta chain) was obtained from a study of blood T cell repertoires in COVID-19. About the research overall: Sites across the United States, Italy and Spain contributed samples from acute and convalescent COVID-19. Sample material is recorded as cDNA or gDNA derived from T cells, B-cell-depleted T cells, or PBMCs.

V dropped 1 base and J dropped 0; count of bases not matched to a gene: 1. Per the germline V gene, CDR1 is SGHDT and CDR2 is YYEEEE. This CDR3 has 17 amino acids. Either two negative PCRs, clearance, or symptom resolution qualified Cohort 3 donors as recovered. Profiled with immunoSEQ multiplex PCR; TCRdb holds only in-frame clones, not every one. The sample consists of over 150,000 clones, 80% to 90% of them appearing once. This chain uses TRBV5-6 with TRBJ1-6, with 10 positions matching TRBD1. The sequencing sample was made of PBMCs or T cells enriched from blood (not recorded which). The clonotype originates from a young woman who had recovered from COVID-19. Here the CDR3 DNA reads TGTGCCAGCAGCTTGAGGACAGGGGGCTCCTATAATTCACCCCTCCACTTT. This gives the protein CASSLRTGGSYNSPLHF.